This entry lists 17 T cell receptor beta chains sequenced from one sample in a study of blood T cell repertoires in COVID-19. Libraries were prepared by immunoSEQ multiplex PCR; TCRdb keeps only in-frame clonotypes and omits some of them. The sample records some 240,000 clones, under 90% being singletons. The source material was PBMCs or T cells enriched from blood (not recorded which). The receptors derive from a young man with acute COVID-19.

The chain combines TRBV11-2 with TRBJ2-2; 9 bases map to TRBD2. V dropped 3 bases and J dropped 5; count of bases not matched to a gene: 4. The CDR3 extends over 15 amino acids. Germline V CDR1 and CDR2: SGHAT, FQNNGV. The CDR3 DNA reads as TGTGCCAGCAGCTTTAGAGCGGGGGGAACCGGGGAGCTGTTTTTT. This codes for CASSFRAGGTGELFF. Full variable domain (outside the CDR3, taken from reference TRBV11-2 and TRBJ2-2): EAGVAQSPRYKIIEKRQSVAFWCNPISGHATLYWYQQILGQGPKLLIQFQNNGVVDDSQLPKDRFSAERLKGVDSTLKIQPAKLEDSAVYLCASSFRAGGTGELFFGEGSRLTVL.

This clone occurred once. The chain couples TRBV7-2 to TRBJ2-3; unclear D gene. Germline lookup yields CDR1 SGHTA and CDR2 FQGNSA. Trimming took 2 bases from V and 1 from J, leaving 10 bases between them. The CDR3 runs 15 residues. The CDR3 loop is CASSLLGDRTDTQYF. In DNA form, the CDR3 reads TGTGCCAGCAGCTTATTAGGAGACCGCACAGATACGCAGTATTTT.

This clone was seen only once. The chain joins TRBV19 to TRBJ2-5; unclear D gene. Germline CDR1 and CDR2: LNHDA and SQIVND (reference sequence). The CDR3 is 13 amino acids. V was pared by 6 bases and J by 5 bases, with 13 bases between. The CDR3 here is CASSPTLGETQYF. The CDR3, as DNA: TGTGCCAGTAGCCCAACCCTCGGTGAGACCCAGTACTTC.

This chain uses TRBV5-6 with TRBJ1-4; D ambiguous. Germline V lookup: CDR1 SGHDT, CDR2 YYEEEE. The CDR3 is 17 amino acids. Trimming left V 2 bases short and J 5 bases short, with 19 bases between. CDR3 residues: CASSFLGRANGNEKLFF. In DNA form, the CDR3 reads TGTGCCAGCAGCTTTTTAGGGCGGGCCAACGGGAATGAAAAACTGTTTTTT.

The CDR3 DNA is TGTGCCTGGAGCCCTATAGCGGGAGGCACCGGGGAGCTGTTTTTT. As protein: CAWSPIAGGTGELFF. This chain connects TRBV30 to TRBJ2-2, with 10 positions matching TRBD2. With 3 bases clipped from V and 4 bases from J, the junction kept 5 bases outside the gene matches. Germline V lookup: CDR1 GTSNPN, CDR2 SVGIG (reference sequence). This CDR3 comprises 15 residues.

This CDR3 is CASSFRGYSNQPQHF. DNA for the CDR3: TGTGCCAGCAGCTTTAGGGGGTATAGCAATCAGCCCCAGCATTTT. V gene TRBV7-2 combines with J gene TRBJ1-5; possibly TRBD1 for D (6 bases). Germline loops: CDR1 SGHTA, CDR2 FQGNSA. V was pared by 3 bases and J by 0 bases, with 9 bases between. The CDR3 is 15 residues long.

The sample holds one count of this clone. The gene calls are TRBV24-1 and TRBJ1-5; maybe TRBD1 (5 bases). Deletions cut 8 bases from V and 0 bases from J, with 16 bases between. Germline V lookup: CDR1 KGHDR, CDR2 SFDVKD. CDR3 length: 16 amino acids. DNA for the CDR3: TGTGCCACCACCGAAAGAGGACACAATAGCAATCAGCCCCAGCATTTT. It translates to CATTERGHNSNQPQHF.

V gene TRBV10-3 combines with J gene TRBJ1-3, with 7 bases that match TRBD1. Losses at the gene ends were 6 bases for V and 4 bases for J; bases not matched to a gene: 6. Germline loops: CDR1 ENHRY, CDR2 SYGVKD. The CDR3 is 14 amino acids. In DNA, the CDR3 is TGTGCCATCAGAGGGACAGTTTACGGAAACACCATATATTTT. Translated, it gives CAIRGTVYGNTIYF.

The rearrangement joins TRBV20-1 to TRBJ2-1; 8 nucleotides agree with TRBD2. This CDR3 is built from 14 residues. J gave up 6 bases and V 3 bases, and 7 bases lay outside the gene matches. Per germline, CDR1 DFQATT and CDR2 SNEGSKA (reference sequence). CDR3 protein: CSASDGREGNEQFF. In DNA, the CDR3 is TGCAGTGCTAGTGACGGGAGGGAGGGCAATGAGCAGTTCTTC.

The chain recombines TRBV7-2 with TRBJ2-4; TRBD2 might be the D (5 bases). This CDR3 is built from 14 residues. Germline-derived CDR1 and CDR2 are SGHTA and FQGNSA. V shed 2 bases and J shed 4 bases, with 9 bases lying between them. The CDR3 bases are TGTGCCAGCAGCTTATTTGAGGGAAAAAACATTCAGTACTTC. Its protein is CASSLFEGKNIQYF. The full variable domain, rest sourced from reference TRBV7-2 and TRBJ2-4, is GAGVSQSPSNKVTEKGKDVELRCDPISGHTALYWYRQSLGQGLEFLIYFQGNSAPDKSGLPSDRFSAERTGGSVSTLTIQRTQQEDSAVYLCASSLFEGKNIQYFGAGTRLSVL.

This clone showed up just a few times. The genes are TRBV9 and TRBJ2-5; D possibly corresponds to TRBD2 (5 bases). Trimming shortened V by 4 bases and J by 2 bases, and 15 bases separated the two germline ends. The CDR3 consists of 15 residues. Germline lookup yields CDR1 SGDLS and CDR2 YYNGEE. CDR3 region: CASSPAGGRQETQYF. For the CDR3, the DNA is TGTGCCAGCAGCCCCGCCGGCGGGCGACAAGAGACCCAGTACTTC.

The chain combines TRBV7-8 with TRBJ2-5, with D unresolved. Per germline, CDR1 SGHVS and CDR2 FQNEAQ. Deletions cut 5 bases from V and 2 bases from J, with 9 bases between. CDR3 length: 13 amino acids. As DNA, the CDR3 is TGTGCCAGCAGCCGCGGAGCTCAAGAGACCCAGTACTTC. The encoded protein is CASSRGAQETQYF.

The genes are TRBV10-1 and TRBJ2-2; 7 bases agree with TRBD1. From germline, CDR1 is WNHNN and CDR2 SYGVQD (reference sequence). This CDR3 region has 13 residues. The J segment lost 6 bases and the V segment lost 6 bases, leaving 4 bases of the junction unmatched. The CDR3 DNA sequence: TGCGCCAGCAGGCAGGGGGTGTCCGGGGAGCTGTTTTTT. Translating it yields CASRQGVSGELFF.

The chain recombines TRBV27 with TRBJ1-1; 8 bases align to TRBD1. This CDR3 spans 14 amino acids. Unmatched junction bases numbered 5, after V lost 2 bases and J lost 6 bases. Germline loops: CDR1 MNHEY, CDR2 SMNVEV (reference sequence). For the CDR3, the DNA is TGTGCCAGCAGTTTAAGGACAGGGTCACCTGAAGCTTTCTTT. Its translation is CASSLRTGSPEAFF.

The chain employs TRBV2 and TRBJ2-2; tentatively, D is TRBD2 (6 bases). Trimming left V 7 bases short and J 7 bases short, with 19 bases between. The CDR3 spans 15 residues. The germline gives CDR1 SNHLY, CDR2 FYNNEI. In DNA form, the CDR3 reads TGTGCCAGCACCACGGGTGGGCGGGGTCTCGGGGAGCTGTTTTTT. Amino acids: CASTTGGRGLGELFF.

The chain is built from TRBV24-1 and TRBJ2-1, with 8 bases lining up with TRBD1. V was pared by 3 bases and J by 0 bases, with 3 bases of the junction left unmatched. Germline V gives CDR1 KGHDR, CDR2 SFDVKD. The CDR3 sequence is 16 residues long. CDR3 nucleotide sequence: TGTGCCACCAGTGATAGGACAGGGCCCTCCTACAATGAGCAGTTCTTC. Its translation is CATSDRTGPSYNEQFF.

The CDR3 loop reads CASSPTGETGYTF. The CDR3 DNA reads as TGCGCCAGCAGCCCAACGGGGGAAACGGGCTACACCTTC. V gene TRBV5-1 combines with J gene TRBJ1-2, with D possibly being TRBD1 (5 bases). The CDR3 has 13 residues. Trimming stripped 4 bases from V and 8 bases from J, with 15 bases between. The germline CDR1 and CDR2 sequences are SGHRS and YFSETQ.